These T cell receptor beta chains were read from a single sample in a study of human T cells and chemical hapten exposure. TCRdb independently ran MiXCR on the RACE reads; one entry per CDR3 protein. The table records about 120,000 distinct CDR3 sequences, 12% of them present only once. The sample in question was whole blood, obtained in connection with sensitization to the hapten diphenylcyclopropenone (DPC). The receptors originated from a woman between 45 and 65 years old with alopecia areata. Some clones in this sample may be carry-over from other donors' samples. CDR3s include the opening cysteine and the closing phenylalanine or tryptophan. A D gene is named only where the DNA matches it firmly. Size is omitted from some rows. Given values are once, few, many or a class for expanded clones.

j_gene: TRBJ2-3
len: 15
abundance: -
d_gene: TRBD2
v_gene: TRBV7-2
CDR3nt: TGTGCCAGCAGCCCTAGCGGGCACTACACAGATACGCAGTATTTT
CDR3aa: CASSPSGHYTDTQYF

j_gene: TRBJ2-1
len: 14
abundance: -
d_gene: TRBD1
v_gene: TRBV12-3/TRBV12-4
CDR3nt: TGTGCCAGCCGGGGACAGGGGGCATCCAATGAGCAGTTCTTC
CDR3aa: CASRGQGASNEQFF

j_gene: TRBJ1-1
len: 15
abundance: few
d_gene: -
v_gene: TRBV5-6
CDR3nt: TGTGCCAGCAGCACCCACCCCACACAGAACACTGAAGCTTTCTTT
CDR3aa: CASSTHPTQNTEAFF

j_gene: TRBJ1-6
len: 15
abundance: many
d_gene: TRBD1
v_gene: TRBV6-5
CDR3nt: TGTGCCAGCAGTTACTCGCGGACAGGAGATTCACCCCTCCACTTT
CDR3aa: CASSYSRTGDSPLHF

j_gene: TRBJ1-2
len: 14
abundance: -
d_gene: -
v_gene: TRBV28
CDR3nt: TGTGCCACCTCGATCGGAGGGTCCGACTATGGCTACACCTTC
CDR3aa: CATSIGGSDYGYTF

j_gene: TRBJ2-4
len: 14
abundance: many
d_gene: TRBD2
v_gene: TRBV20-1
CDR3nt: TGCAGTGCCCCCCTGGGGGGGGTCAAAAACATTCAGTACTTC
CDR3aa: CSAPLGGVKNIQYF

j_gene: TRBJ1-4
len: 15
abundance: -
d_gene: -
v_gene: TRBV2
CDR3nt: TGTGCCAGCAGCGCTAGGGGCAGGACATATGAAAAACTGTTTTTT
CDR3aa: CASSARGRTYEKLFF

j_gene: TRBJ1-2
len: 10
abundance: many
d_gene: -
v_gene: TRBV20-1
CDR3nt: TGCAGTGCTACGGACTATGGCTACACCTTC
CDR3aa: CSATDYGYTF

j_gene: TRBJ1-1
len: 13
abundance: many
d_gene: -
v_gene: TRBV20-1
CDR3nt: TGCAGTGCTAGAGTGGGGGGAAATACTGAAGCTTTCTTT
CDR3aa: CSARVGGNTEAFF

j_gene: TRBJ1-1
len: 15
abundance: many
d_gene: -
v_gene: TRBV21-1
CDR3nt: TGTGCCAGCAGCAAAATAGGGCATATGAACACTGAAGCTTTCTTT
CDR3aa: CASSKIGHMNTEAFF

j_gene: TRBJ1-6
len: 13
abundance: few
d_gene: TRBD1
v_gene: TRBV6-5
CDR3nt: TGTGCCAGTAGACAGGGGCTTGATTCACCCCTCCACTTT
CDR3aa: CASRQGLDSPLHF

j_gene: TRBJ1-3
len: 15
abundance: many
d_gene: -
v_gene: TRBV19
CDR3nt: TGTGCCAGTAGGACATCGGGGAACTCTGGAAACACCATATATTTT
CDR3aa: CASRTSGNSGNTIYF

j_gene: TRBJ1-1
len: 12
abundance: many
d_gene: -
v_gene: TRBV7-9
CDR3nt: TGTGCCAGCAGCTTACATGGGACTGAAGCTTTCTTT
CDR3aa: CASSLHGTEAFF

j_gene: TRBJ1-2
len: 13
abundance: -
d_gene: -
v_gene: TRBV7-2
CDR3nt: TGTGCCAGCAGCTTGCGCCGGGGGCATGGCTACACCTTC
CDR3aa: CASSLRRGHGYTF

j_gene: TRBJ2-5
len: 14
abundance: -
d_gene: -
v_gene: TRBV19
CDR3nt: TGTGCCAGTAGTATTTGGCAGGGAGGAGAGACCCAGTACTTC
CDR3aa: CASSIWQGGETQYF

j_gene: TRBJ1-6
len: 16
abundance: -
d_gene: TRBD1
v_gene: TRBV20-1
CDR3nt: TGCAGTGCTAGAGAGACCCAACGAGGGGGCCGCTCACCCCTCCACTTT
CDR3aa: CSARETQRGGRSPLHF

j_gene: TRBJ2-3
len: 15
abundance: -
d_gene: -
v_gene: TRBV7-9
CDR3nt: TGTGCCAGCATCTATCGCCGGGCCGGGGCAGATACGCAGTATTTT
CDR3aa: CASIYRRAGADTQYF

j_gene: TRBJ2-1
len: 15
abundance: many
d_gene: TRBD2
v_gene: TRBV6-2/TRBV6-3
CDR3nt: TGTGCCAGCAGCCCCGGGACTAGCGGTAACAATGAGCAGTTCTTC
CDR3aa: CASSPGTSGNNEQFF

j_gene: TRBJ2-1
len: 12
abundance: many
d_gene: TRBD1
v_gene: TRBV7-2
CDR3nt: TGTGCCAGCAGCCCCCGGGACAGAAGATGGTTCTTC
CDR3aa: CASSPRDRRWFF

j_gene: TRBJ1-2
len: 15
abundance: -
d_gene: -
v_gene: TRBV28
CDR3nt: TGTGCCAGCAGACCGAGCCAGGATTACGACTATGGCTACACCTTC
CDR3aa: CASRPSQDYDYGYTF

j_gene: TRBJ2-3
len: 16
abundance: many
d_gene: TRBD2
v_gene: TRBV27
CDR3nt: TGTGCCAGCAGCCCCCCGCTAGCGGGAGGGATAGATACGCAGTATTTT
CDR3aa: CASSPPLAGGIDTQYF

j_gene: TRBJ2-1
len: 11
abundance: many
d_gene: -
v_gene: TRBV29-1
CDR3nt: TGCAGCGTTGATGTGGGGGCTGAGCAGTTCTTC
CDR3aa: CSVDVGAEQFF

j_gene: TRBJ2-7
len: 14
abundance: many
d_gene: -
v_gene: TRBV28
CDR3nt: TGTGCCAGCAGTTTTCGGCAGGGGACGCACGAGCAGTACTTC
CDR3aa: CASSFRQGTHEQYF

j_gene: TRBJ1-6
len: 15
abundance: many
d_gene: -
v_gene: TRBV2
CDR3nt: TGTGCCAGCGAAGGGGACCCAACGGTCAATTCACCCCTCCACTTT
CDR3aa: CASEGDPTVNSPLHF

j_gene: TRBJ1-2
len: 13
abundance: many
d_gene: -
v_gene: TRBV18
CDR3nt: TGTGCCAGCTCACCACCCGGGGGCTATGGCTACACCTTC
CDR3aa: CASSPPGGYGYTF

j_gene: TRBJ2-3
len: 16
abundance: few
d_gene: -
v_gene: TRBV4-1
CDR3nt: TGCGCCAGCAGCCCCATGGGGACGAGTAATTCCCATACGCAGTATTTT
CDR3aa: CASSPMGTSNSHTQYF

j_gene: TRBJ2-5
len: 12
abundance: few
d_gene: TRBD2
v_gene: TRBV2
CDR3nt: TGTGCCAGCGCGGGGGGACCGGAGACCCAGTACTTC
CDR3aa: CASAGGPETQYF

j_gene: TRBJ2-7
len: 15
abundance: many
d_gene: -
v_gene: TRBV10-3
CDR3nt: TGTGCCATCAGTGAGTCGAGCAACAGGGCTTACGAGCAGTACTTC
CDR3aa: CAISESSNRAYEQYF

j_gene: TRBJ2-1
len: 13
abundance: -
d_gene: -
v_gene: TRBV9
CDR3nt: TGTGCCAGCAGCGTAGTCTTGGGGTTGGAGCAGTTCTTC
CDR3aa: CASSVVLGLEQFF

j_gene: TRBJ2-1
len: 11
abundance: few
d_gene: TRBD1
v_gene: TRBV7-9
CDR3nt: TGTGCCAGCAGCTCCGGGACAGGGGAGTTCTTC
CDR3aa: CASSSGTGEFF

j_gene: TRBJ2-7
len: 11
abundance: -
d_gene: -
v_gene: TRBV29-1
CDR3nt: TGCAGCGTCGGACAGACCTACGAGCAGTACTTC
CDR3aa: CSVGQTYEQYF

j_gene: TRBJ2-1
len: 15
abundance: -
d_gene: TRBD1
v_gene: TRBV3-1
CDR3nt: TGTGCCAGCAGCCCGGGACAGGGGGCTATGGATGAGCAGTTCTTC
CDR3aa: CASSPGQGAMDEQFF

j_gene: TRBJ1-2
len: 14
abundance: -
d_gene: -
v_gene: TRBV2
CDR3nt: TGTGCCAGCGGGGGACTCCTGGGGTTAGGTGGCTACACCTTC
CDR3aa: CASGGLLGLGGYTF

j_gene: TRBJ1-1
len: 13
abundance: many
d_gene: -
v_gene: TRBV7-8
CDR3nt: TGTGCCAGCAAACACGCGGGCAACACTGAAGCTTTCTTT
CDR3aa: CASKHAGNTEAFF

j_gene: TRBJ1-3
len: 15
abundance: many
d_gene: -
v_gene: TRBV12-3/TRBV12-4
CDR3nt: TGTGCCAGCAGTTTATCGGGGGTAGCCGGAAACACCATATATTTT
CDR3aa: CASSLSGVAGNTIYF

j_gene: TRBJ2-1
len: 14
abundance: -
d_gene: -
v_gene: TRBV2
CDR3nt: TGTGCCAGCAGTGAATTGATCGAGCGGGATGAGCAGTTCTTC
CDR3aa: CASSELIERDEQFF

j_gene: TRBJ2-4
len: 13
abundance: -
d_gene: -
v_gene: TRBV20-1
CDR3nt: TGCAGTGCTAGCGGCATCGCCAAAAACATTCAGTACTTC
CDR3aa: CSASGIAKNIQYF

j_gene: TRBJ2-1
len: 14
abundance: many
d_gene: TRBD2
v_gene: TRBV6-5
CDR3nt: TGTGCCGTTCTAGCGGGGGGGGCGAACAATGAGCAGTTCTTC
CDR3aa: CAVLAGGANNEQFF

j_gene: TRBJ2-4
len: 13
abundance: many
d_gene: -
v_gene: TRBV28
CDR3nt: TGTGCCAGCAGTTTTGCAGCCAAAAACATTCAGTACTTC
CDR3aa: CASSFAAKNIQYF

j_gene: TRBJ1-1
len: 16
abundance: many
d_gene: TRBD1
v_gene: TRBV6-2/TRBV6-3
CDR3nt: TGTGCCAGCACCTGGGACAGGGGTGGACTGAACACTGAAGCTTTCTTT
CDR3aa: CASTWDRGGLNTEAFF